The present T cell receptor beta chain was sequenced within a study of cytomegalovirus exposure and HLA in healthy donors. Study conclusions and caveats: Reported performance of the classifier showed diagnosis of cytomegalovirus status with high specificity and sensitivity.

From germline, CDR1 is GTSNPN and CDR2 SVGIG (reference sequence). Trimming took off 0 bases at V and 7 bases at J, with 12 bases between the two ends. CDR3 length equals 14 residues. This clone was counted a single time. Antigen unknown. Using immunoSEQ multiplex PCR, the repertoire was profiled, and TCRdb retains in-frame clones only, with some absent. The sample has 150,000 to 200,000 clones; around 92% are singletons. The chain carries TRBV30 and TRBJ1-4; D perhaps matches TRBD1 (6 bases). The TCR sequence derives from a young man in good health and CMV-seropositive. The material sequenced was PBMCs. In DNA form, the CDR3 reads TGTGCCTGGAGTGTTACAGGGTCTGGTGAAAAACTGTTTTTT. Protein sequence: CAWSVTGSGEKLFF. The full variable domain, with the rest looked up from reference TRBV30 and TRBJ1-4, is SQTIHQWPATLVQPVGSPLSLECTVEGTSNPNLYWYRQAAGRGLQLLFYSVGIGQISSEVPQNLSASRPQDRQFILSSKKLLLSDSGFYLCAWSVTGSGEKLFFGSGTQLSVL.